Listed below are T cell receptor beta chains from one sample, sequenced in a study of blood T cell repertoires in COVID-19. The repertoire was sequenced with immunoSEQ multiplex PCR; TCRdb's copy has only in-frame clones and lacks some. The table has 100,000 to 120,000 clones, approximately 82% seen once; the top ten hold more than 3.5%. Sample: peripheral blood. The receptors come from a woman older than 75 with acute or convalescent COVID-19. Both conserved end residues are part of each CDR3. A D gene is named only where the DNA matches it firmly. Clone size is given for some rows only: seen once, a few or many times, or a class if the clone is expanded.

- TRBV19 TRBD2 CASLPGGFTGELFF
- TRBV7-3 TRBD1 CASSLYGQGDGYTF
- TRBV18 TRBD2 CASSPGSSGISYEQYF
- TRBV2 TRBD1 CASKAGQGTYEQYF
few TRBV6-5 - CASSYSGGANNYGYTF
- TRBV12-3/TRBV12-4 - CASSLGEPDEQYF
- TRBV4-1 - CASSQGLAYGERTDTQYF
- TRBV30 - CAWSRMGAEAFF
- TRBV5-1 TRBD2 CASSRLAGGYNEQFF
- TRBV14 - CASSQETENTEAFF
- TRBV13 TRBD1 CASRSSGGREKLFF
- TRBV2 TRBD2 CASSASLTSGGFPGELFF
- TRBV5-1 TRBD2 CASSLAVAGGTDTQYF
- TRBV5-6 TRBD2 CASSLGLAGVGDTQYF
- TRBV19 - CASSKAAGSYEQYF
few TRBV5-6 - CASSFGGIGEKLFF